This is a list of T cell receptor beta chains from one sample in a study of CD8 T cells in ankylosing spondylitis. MiXCR, applied by TCRdb to the 5' RACE reads, yields one record per CDR3 protein. The sample lists 150,000 to 250,000 distinct CDR3 sequences, 9.5% to 15% seen once, with about 15% in the top ten. Sample: blood, either unsorted or a sorted T cell fraction (not recorded which). The receptor set was obtained from a male donor with ankylosing spondylitis or in good health (not recorded which). CDR3s include the opening cysteine and the closing phenylalanine or tryptophan. Each record gives: CDR3 length, J gene, clone size, V gene, D gene, CDR3 DNA, CDR3 protein. The D gene is left open where the match is weak. Clone size appears in some rows only: once, few, many, or a class for an expanded clone.

15 TRBJ2-1 once TRBV5-1 TRBD1 TGCGCCAGCAGCTTCCCGACAGGGATTATCAATGAGCAGTTCTTC CASSFPTGIINEQFF
13 TRBJ2-7 NA TRBV10-1 NA TGCGCCAGCAGTGACCCAGTTACCTACGAGCAGTACTTC CASSDPVTYEQYF
12 TRBJ2-7 NA TRBV7-2 NA TGTGCCAGCAGGCGGCCCCCCTACGAGCAGTACTTC CASRRPPYEQYF
15 TRBJ1-1 few TRBV5-1 NA TGCGCCAGCAGCTTGTTGGCAGGGATTCCGGCTGAAGCTTTCTTT CASSLLAGIPAEAFF
14 TRBJ2-1 few TRBV4-1 NA TGCGCCAGCAGCCAAGTAGGGACCTACAATGAGCAGTTCTTC CASSQVGTYNEQFF
14 TRBJ1-1 NA TRBV27 TRBD1 TGTGCCAGCAGCTCTGGACAGGGGGTCACTGAAGCTTTCTTT CASSSGQGVTEAFF
13 TRBJ2-3 few TRBV29-1 TRBD2 TGCAGCGTTGGACTAGCGGAAACAGATACGCAGTATTTT CSVGLAETDTQYF
14 TRBJ2-1 few TRBV6-5 NA TGTGCCAGCAGTTTCGCGACAGTCTACAATGAGCAGTTCTTC CASSFATVYNEQFF
14 TRBJ1-1 NA TRBV12-3/TRBV12-4 TRBD1 TGTGCCAGCAGTTTATTCACAGGGGGCACTGAAGCTTTCTTT CASSLFTGGTEAFF
14 TRBJ2-7 few TRBV5-1 NA TGCGCCAGCAGCTTGGAGTTAGGGGATGCCGAGCAGTACTTC CASSLELGDAEQYF
14 TRBJ2-7 few TRBV12-3/TRBV12-4 TRBD2 TGTGCCAGCAGCGAGAGGAGCGGGAGGTACGAGCAGTACTTC CASSERSGRYEQYF
13 TRBJ1-1 NA TRBV4-1 NA TGCGCCAGCAGCCCCCATGAGAACACTGAAGCTTTCTTT CASSPHENTEAFF
13 TRBJ1-1 many TRBV2 TRBD1 TGTGCCAGCAGTTGGACAGGGGACACTGAAGCTTTCTTT CASSWTGDTEAFF
14 TRBJ2-1 NA TRBV6-4 TRBD1 TGTGCCAGTCAACCGGGACAGGGGGCAAATGAGCAGTTCTTC CASQPGQGANEQFF
14 TRBJ2-3 many TRBV7-9 NA TGTGCCAGCAGCCTACGACGGGACGGAAATACGCAGTATTTT CASSLRRDGNTQYF
12 TRBJ2-7 few TRBV2 NA TGTGCCAGCAGTGAAGGGTTCTACGAGCAGTACTTC CASSEGFYEQYF
14 TRBJ2-3 few TRBV2 TRBD2 TGTGCCGTCAAACGGGAGGGCCTCACAGATACGCAGTATTTT CAVKREGLTDTQYF
15 TRBJ1-2 NA TRBV5-1 TRBD1 TGCGCCAGCAGACCGGACAGGGGGACGGGATATGGCTACACCTTC CASRPDRGTGYGYTF
16 TRBJ2-1 once TRBV5-5 TRBD2 TGTGCCAGCAGCACCGGGACTAGCGGGGATCCCAATGAGCAGTTCTTC CASSTGTSGDPNEQFF
15 TRBJ2-3 NA TRBV6-1 NA TGTGCCAGCAGTACGCCGAGGGCGGCCACAGATACGCAGTATTTT CASSTPRAATDTQYF
14 TRBJ2-7 NA TRBV10-2 NA TGCGCCAGCGGGGAGGGGGAGGGTAATTACGAGCAGTACTTC CASGEGEGNYEQYF
16 TRBJ2-7 NA TRBV6-5 TRBD1 TGTGCCAGCAGTTACTCGACAGGGGGCGCGAGTTACGAGCAGTACTTC CASSYSTGGASYEQYF
17 TRBJ2-7 NA TRBV4-1 TRBD1 TGCGCCAGCAGCCAAGTGGGGCCGGGACAGGGGGCGGAGGAGCAGTACTTC CASSQVGPGQGAEEQYF
14 TRBJ2-3 NA TRBV27 NA TGTGCCAGCAGTACCCCAGCGATGGCAGATACGCAGTATTTT CASSTPAMADTQYF
13 TRBJ1-6 few TRBV25-1 NA TGTGCCAGCAGTGAATTTAATAATTCACCCCTCCACTTT CASSEFNNSPLHF
13 TRBJ1-2 few TRBV12-3/TRBV12-4 NA TGTGCCAGCAGTCCTTCAGGGGTTTACGGCTACACCTTC CASSPSGVYGYTF
11 TRBJ2-1 many TRBV20-1 NA TGCAGTGCTCCGTACTACAATGAGCAGTTCTTC CSAPYYNEQFF
16 TRBJ1-2 few TRBV5-5 TRBD1 TGTGCCAGCAGCTCTACGTGGACAGGGCTTGTGGAGGGCTACACCTTC CASSSTWTGLVEGYTF
16 TRBJ2-3 many TRBV6-4 NA TGTGCCAGCAGCGCAGGTCCGGCGATGGGTCCAGATACGCAGTATTTT CASSAGPAMGPDTQYF
18 TRBJ2-1 NA TRBV3-1 TRBD2 TGTGCCAGCAGCCCCCCAATCACAGTGACTAGCGGCGACAATGAGCAGTTCTTC CASSPPITVTSGDNEQFF
16 TRBJ2-7 few TRBV9 TRBD2 TGTGCCAGCAGCGTAGCTAGGACTAGCGGGAGGTACGAGCAGTACTTC CASSVARTSGRYEQYF
17 TRBJ2-3 few TRBV29-1 TRBD1 TGCAGCGACAGGGGGCCGGAGGCGGGAGCGGGCACAGATACGCAGTATTTT CSDRGPEAGAGTDTQYF
15 TRBJ2-1 few TRBV27 NA TGTGCCAGCAGTGGCGGGCCCCCAGGCAACAATGAGCAGTTCTTC CASSGGPPGNNEQFF
16 TRBJ2-1 NA TRBV7-8 TRBD2 TGTGCCAGCAGCGTCAGACTAGCCGGGCAGGGCGATGAGCAGTTCTTC CASSVRLAGQGDEQFF
13 TRBJ2-1 NA TRBV29-1 NA TGCAGCTGCTGGGAGAGCTCCTACAATGAGCAGTTCTTC CSCWESSYNEQFF
16 TRBJ1-2 many TRBV12-3/TRBV12-4 TRBD1 TGTGCCAGCAGTTTAGCCCCCCCCGGGACAGGGGAAGGCTACACCTTC CASSLAPPGTGEGYTF
14 TRBJ2-3 few TRBV20-1 TRBD2 TGCAGTGCTAGGGAGGGGCGGGAGACAGATACGCAGTATTTT CSAREGRETDTQYF
12 TRBJ2-1 NA TRBV12-5 NA TGTGCTAGTGGTTCCTCTCCTGGGAGGCGGTTCTTC CASGSSPGRRFF
16 TRBJ2-1 many TRBV4-1 NA TGCGCCAGCAGCCAAGAACCGGGAAACTCCTACAATGAGCAGTTCTTC CASSQEPGNSYNEQFF
14 TRBJ1-2 NA TRBV7-9 NA TGTGCCAGCAGCTTAGCGCAGGATAACTATGGCTACACCTTC CASSLAQDNYGYTF
14 TRBJ2-7 few TRBV7-2 NA TGTGCCAGCAGCTTCCCGGCCTCCATAGGGGAGCAGTACTTC CASSFPASIGEQYF
13 TRBJ2-7 NA TRBV12-3/TRBV12-4 NA TGTGCCAGCCTCCACTGGGGGACCCACGAGCAGTACTTC CASLHWGTHEQYF
12 TRBJ1-1 NA TRBV6-5 NA TGTGCCAGCATCGGTGGGGGACTTGAAGCTTTCTTT CASIGGGLEAFF
15 TRBJ1-5 NA TRBV18 NA TGTGCCAGCTCAGCGGGGGTTAATAGCAATCAGCCCCAGCATTTT CASSAGVNSNQPQHF
12 TRBJ1-1 NA TRBV12-3/TRBV12-4 NA TGTGCCAGCAGTTGGGAGGGCACTGAAGCTTTCTTT CASSWEGTEAFF
15 TRBJ2-1 NA TRBV29-1 NA TGCAGCGTTGCAGGGGGGAGGGAAAACTACAATGAGCAGTTCTTC CSVAGGRENYNEQFF
14 TRBJ2-3 NA TRBV7-2 NA TGTGCCAGCAGTCCGGGCCATTCTTCGGATACGCAGTATTTT CASSPGHSSDTQYF
14 TRBJ2-7 NA TRBV6-1 NA TGTGCCAGCAGTCCCGCAGGGTCCTCCTACGAGCAGTACTTC CASSPAGSSYEQYF